Given below is one T cell receptor (beta chain) in context. With 4 bases removed from V and 3 bases from J, the gap between germline ends came to 13 bases. Germline CDR1 reads SGHTA; CDR2 reads FQGTGA. The CDR3 covers 14 residues. This record comes from a study of shared clonotypes between healthy human individuals. The study used 100 million or so PBMCs per unsorted sample for genomic DNA. Each cell subset's genomic DNA was divided evenly among several immunoSEQ plates. Assay used: immunoSEQ multiplex PCR; TCRdb lists only in-frame clones, some missing. The table shows around 500,000 clones, with 79% occurring only once.

Sequenced: PBMCs. The chain employs TRBV7-3 and TRBJ2-7; D might be TRBD1 or TRBD2, each matching 7 bases. The sequence was collected from a woman between 40 and 55 years old in good health. Some clones in this sample may be carry-over from other donors' samples. Written as DNA, the CDR3 is TGTGCCAGCAGCTCTCAGGGGGGGAGCTACGAGCAGTACTTC. Amino acid sequence: CASSSQGGSYEQYF.